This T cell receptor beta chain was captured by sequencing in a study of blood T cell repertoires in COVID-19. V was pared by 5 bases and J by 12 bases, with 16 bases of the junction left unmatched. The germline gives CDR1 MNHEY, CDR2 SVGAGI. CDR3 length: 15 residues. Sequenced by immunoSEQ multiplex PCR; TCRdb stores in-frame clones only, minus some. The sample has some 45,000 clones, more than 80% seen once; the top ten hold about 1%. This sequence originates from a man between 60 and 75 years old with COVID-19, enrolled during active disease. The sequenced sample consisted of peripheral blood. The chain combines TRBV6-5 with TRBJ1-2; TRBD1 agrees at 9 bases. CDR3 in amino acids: CASSPHHPGQGGHTF. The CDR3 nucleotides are TGTGCCAGCAGTCCGCACCACCCGGGACAGGGTGGGCACACCTTC.